This T cell receptor beta chain was retrieved from a study of T cells in tuberculosis. General study findings and limits: Samples were chosen by availability of cryopreserved specimens.

The table came from immunoSEQ multiplex PCR; TCRdb's copy has only in-frame clones and leaves some out. Among 30,000 to 40,000 clones listed, 97% were seen once. V lost 6 bases and J lost 0, with 13 bases in between. Germline-derived CDR1 and CDR2 are SGHTS and YDEGEE. CDR3 length: 15 amino acids. With regard to this clone: Antigen unknown.

Input material: PBMCs. The chain couples TRBV5-8 to TRBJ1-3; D gene unclear. This sequence was found in a donor aged 10 to 29 with latent tuberculosis or without tuberculosis infection. Here the CDR3 reads CASTPRGSSGNTIYF. The CDR3 coding sequence is TGTGCCAGCACCCCGCGGGGTTCCTCTGGAAACACCATATATTTT.